The entry below gives a single TCR beta chain sequence along with its context. This entry belongs to a study of OX40 agonist ivuxolimab in advanced cancers. This table comes from immunoSEQ multiplex PCR, and its TCRdb copy is limited to in-frame clones, with some not included. The table has fewer than 65,000 clones, roughly 90% seen once. The ends were cut back, 1 base at V and 1 base at J, with 7 bases in the middle. The germline V gene encodes CDR1 SGHVS and CDR2 FQNEAQ. The CDR3 has 14 residues. This clonotype was obtained from an adult with an advanced solid tumor such as melanoma, head and neck, liver or kidney cancer. This specimen consisted of CD4+ or CD8+ T cells sorted from blood, obtained in a trial of the OX40 agonist ivuxolimab. The chain joins TRBV7-8 to TRBJ1-1; D possibly corresponds to TRBD1 (5 bases). The DNA for the CDR3 is TGTGCCAGCAGCTTAGTTGGGGGGAACACTGAAGCTTTCTTT. Its translation: CASSLVGGNTEAFF.